The subject of this entry is one TCR beta chain. Study members were between about 18 and 95 years old and lived in approximately 25 US regions. Symptom resolution, clearance, or two negative PCRs marked donors in Cohort 3 as recovered. Libraries were prepared by immunoSEQ multiplex PCR; TCRdb keeps only in-frame clonotypes and omits some of them. The sample consists of 300,000 to 450,000 clones, 87% of them appearing once. The data were obtained in a study of blood T cell repertoires in COVID-19. In germline, CDR1 is SGHDT, CDR2 YYEEEE. With 5 bases removed from V and 7 bases from J, the gap between germline ends came to 18 bases. CDR3 length equals 15 residues.

The sequence was obtained from a man younger than 45 who had recovered from COVID-19. The chain couples TRBV5-6 to TRBJ2-2, with D possibly being TRBD1 (5 bases). Sequenced sample: PBMCs or T cells enriched from blood (not recorded which). The CDR3 DNA reads as TGTGCCAGCAGTTCCCGGCGGCGGCAGGGCGGGGAGCTGTTTTTT. This encodes CASSSRRRQGGELFF. The complete variable domain, with remaining parts taken from reference TRBV5-6 and TRBJ2-2, reads DAGVTQSPTHLIKTRGQQVTLRCSPKSGHDTVSWYQQALGQGPQFIFQYYEEEERQRGNFPDRFSGHQFPNYSSELNVNALLLGDSALYLCASSSRRRQGGELFFGEGSRLTVL.